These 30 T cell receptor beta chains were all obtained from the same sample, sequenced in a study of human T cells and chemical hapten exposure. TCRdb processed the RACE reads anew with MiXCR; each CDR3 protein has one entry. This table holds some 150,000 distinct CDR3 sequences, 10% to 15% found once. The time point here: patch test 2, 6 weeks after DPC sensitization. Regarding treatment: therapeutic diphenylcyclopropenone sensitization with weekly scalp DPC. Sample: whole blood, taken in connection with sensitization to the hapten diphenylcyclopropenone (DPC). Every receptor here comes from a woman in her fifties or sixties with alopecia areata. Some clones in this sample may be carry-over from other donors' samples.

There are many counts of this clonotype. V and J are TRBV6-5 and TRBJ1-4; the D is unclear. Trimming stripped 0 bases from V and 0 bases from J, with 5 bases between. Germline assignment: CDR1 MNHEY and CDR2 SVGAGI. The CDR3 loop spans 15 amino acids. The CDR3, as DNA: TGTGCCAGCAGTTACTCAACAGCAACTAATGAAAAACTGTTTTTT. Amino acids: CASSYSTATNEKLFF.

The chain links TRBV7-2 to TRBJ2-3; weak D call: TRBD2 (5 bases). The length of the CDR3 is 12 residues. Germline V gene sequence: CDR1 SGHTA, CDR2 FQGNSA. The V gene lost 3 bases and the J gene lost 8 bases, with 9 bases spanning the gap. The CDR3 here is CASSFLEGTQYF. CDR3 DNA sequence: TGTGCCAGCAGCTTCCTAGAGGGTACGCAGTATTTT.

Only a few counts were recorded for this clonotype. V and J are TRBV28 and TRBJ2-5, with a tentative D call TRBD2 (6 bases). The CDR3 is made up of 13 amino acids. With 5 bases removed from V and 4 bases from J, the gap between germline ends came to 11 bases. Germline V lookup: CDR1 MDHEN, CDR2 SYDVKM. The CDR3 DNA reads TGTGCCAGCAGTCGGGGGTCACGAGAGACCCAGTACTTC. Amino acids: CASSRGSRETQYF. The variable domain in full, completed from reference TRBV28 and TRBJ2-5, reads DVKVTQSSRYLVKRTGEKVFLECVQDMDHENMFWYRQDPGLGLRLIYFSYDVKMKEKGDIPEGYSVSREKKERFSLILESASTNQTSMYLCASSRGSRETQYFGPGTRLLVL.

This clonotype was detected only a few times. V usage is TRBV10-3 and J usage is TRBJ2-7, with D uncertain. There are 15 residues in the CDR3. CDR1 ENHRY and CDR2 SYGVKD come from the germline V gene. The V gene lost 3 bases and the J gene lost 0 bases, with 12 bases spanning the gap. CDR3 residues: CAISESPSSSYEQYF. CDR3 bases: TGTGCCATCAGTGAAAGCCCCTCAAGCTCCTACGAGCAGTACTTC.

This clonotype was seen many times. CDR3: CASSPRDRRSNEKLFF. The CDR3, as DNA: TGTGCCAGCAGCCCCCGGGACAGGCGATCTAATGAAAAACTGTTTTTT. The J gene is TRBJ1-4, the V gene TRBV3-1; 8 bases match TRBD1. There are 16 residues in the CDR3. Germline CDR1 reads LGHDT; CDR2 reads YNNKEL (reference sequence). V was clipped by 4 bases and J by 3 bases; unmatched bases: 7.

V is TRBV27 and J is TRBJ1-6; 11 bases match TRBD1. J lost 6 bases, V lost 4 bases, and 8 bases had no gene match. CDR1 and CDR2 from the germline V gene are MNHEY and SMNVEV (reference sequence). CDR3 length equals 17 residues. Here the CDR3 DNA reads TGTGCCAGCAGTTCGCCCCCTGGACAGGGGGCTAATTCACCCCTCCACTTT. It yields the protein CASSSPPGQGANSPLHF.

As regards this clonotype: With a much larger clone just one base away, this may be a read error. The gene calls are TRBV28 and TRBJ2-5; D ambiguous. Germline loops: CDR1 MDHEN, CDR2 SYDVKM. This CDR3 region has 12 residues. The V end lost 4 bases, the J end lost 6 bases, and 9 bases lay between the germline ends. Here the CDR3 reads CASSSQAKTQYF. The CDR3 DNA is TGTGCCAGCAGTTCGCAGGCCAAGACCCAGTACTTC.

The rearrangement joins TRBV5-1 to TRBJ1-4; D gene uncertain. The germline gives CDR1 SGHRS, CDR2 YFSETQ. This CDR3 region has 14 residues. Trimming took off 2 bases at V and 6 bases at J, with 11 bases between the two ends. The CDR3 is CASSFWPRDEKLFF. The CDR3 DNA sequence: TGCGCCAGCAGCTTTTGGCCCCGAGATGAAAAACTGTTTTTT.

CDR3 DNA sequence: TGTGCCAGCAGTTACCCCCGGCCTTCAGGGACTATTCGGCATGAGCAGTTCTTC. This encodes CASSYPRPSGTIRHEQFF. The V and J genes are TRBV6-2 or TRBV6-3 and TRBJ2-1; 7 bases map to TRBD2. Germline CDR1 reads MNHEY; CDR2 reads SVGEGT. The trim removed 2 bases at V and 8 bases at J, leaving 18 bases unmatched. The CDR3 length is 18 residues.

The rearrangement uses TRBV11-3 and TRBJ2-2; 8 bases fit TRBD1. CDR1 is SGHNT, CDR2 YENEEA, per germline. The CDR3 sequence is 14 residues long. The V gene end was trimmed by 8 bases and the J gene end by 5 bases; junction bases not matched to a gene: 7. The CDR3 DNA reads TGTGCCAGCGGGGCAGGGGGCCGGACCGGGGAGCTGTTTTTT. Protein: CASGAGGRTGELFF.

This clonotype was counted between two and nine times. CDR3 region: CASSFTRGAKDEQFF. Here the CDR3 DNA reads TGTGCCAGCAGCTTTACCAGGGGCGCAAAGGATGAGCAGTTCTTC. The V gene is TRBV7-2, the J gene TRBJ2-1; tentative D call: TRBD1 (6 bases). The CDR3 is 15 residues long. The V gene lost 3 bases and the J gene lost 8 bases, with 17 bases spanning the gap. The germline CDR1 and CDR2 sequences are SGHTA and FQGNSA.

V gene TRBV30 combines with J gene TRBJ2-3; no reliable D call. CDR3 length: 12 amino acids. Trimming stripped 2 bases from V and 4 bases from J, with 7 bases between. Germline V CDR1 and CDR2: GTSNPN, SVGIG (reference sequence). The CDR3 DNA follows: TGTGCCTGGAGTAAAACGGCAGATACGCAGTATTTT. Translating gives CAWSKTADTQYF.

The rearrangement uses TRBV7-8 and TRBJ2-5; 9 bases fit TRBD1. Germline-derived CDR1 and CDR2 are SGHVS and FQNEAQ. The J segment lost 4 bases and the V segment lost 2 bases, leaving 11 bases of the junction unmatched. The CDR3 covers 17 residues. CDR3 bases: TGTGCCAGCAGCTTACGCCCGGGGACAGGGTCCGGAGAGACCCAGTACTTC. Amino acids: CASSLRPGTGSGETQYF.

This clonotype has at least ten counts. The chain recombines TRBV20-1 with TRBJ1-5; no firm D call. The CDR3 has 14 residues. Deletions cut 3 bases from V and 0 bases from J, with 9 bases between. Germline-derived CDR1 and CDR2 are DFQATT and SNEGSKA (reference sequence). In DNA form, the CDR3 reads TGCAGTGCTAGCACCGGGTATAGCAATCAGCCCCAGCATTTT. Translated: CSASTGYSNQPQHF.

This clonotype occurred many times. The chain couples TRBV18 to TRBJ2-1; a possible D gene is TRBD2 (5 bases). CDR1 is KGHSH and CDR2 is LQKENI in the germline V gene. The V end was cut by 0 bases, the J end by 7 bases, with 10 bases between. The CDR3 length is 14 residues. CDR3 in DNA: TGTGCCAGCTCACCACCTTCTAGCAGGAATGAGCAGTTCTTC. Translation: CASSPPSSRNEQFF.

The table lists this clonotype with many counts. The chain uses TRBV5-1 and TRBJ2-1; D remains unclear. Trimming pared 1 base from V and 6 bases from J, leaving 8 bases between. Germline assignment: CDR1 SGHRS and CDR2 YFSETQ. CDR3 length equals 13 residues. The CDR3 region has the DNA TGCGCCAGCAGCTTGACTAAGGTCAATGAGCAGTTCTTC. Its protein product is CASSLTKVNEQFF. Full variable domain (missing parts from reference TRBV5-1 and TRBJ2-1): KAGVTQTPRYLIKTRGQQVTLSCSPISGHRSVSWYQQTPGQGLQFLFEYFSETQRNKGNFPGRFSGRQFSNSRSEMNVSTLELGDSALYLCASSLTKVNEQFFGPGTRLTVL.

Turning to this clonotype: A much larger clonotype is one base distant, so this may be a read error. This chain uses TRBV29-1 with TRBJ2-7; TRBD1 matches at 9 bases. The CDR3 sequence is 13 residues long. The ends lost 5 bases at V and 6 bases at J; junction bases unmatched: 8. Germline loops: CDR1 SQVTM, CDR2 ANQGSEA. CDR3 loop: CSVSRTGDREQYF. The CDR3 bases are TGCAGCGTTTCTCGGACAGGGGACCGCGAGCAGTACTTC.

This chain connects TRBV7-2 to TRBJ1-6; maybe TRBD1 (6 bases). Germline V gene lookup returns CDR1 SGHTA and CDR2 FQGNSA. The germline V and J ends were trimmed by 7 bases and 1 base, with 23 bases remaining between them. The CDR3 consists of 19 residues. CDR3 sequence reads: CASTLSGGRGWSYNSPLHF. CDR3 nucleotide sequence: TGTGCCAGCACCCTTTCCGGGGGGCGCGGATGGTCCTATAATTCACCCCTCCACTTT.

The CDR3 is CASSPGPYQETQYF. CDR3 bases: TGTGCCAGCAGCCCGGGACCATACCAAGAGACCCAGTACTTC. This chain links TRBV5-4 with TRBJ2-5; the D call may be TRBD1 or TRBD2 (5 bases each). CDR3 size: 14 residues. The ends were cut back, 4 bases at V and 0 bases at J, with 10 bases in the middle. In germline, CDR1 is SGHNT, CDR2 YYREEE (reference sequence).

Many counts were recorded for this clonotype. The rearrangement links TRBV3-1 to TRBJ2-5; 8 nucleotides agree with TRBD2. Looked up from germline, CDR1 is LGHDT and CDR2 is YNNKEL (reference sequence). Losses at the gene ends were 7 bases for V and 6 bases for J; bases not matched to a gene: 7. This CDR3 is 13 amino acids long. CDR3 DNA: TGTGCCAGCATGGAGAGCGGGAGACAGACCCAGTACTTC. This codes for CASMESGRQTQYF.

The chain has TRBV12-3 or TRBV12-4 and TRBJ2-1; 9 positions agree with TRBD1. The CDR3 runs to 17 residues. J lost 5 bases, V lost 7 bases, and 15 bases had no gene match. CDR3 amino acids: CASNPLFGTGRDNEQFF. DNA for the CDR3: TGTGCCAGCAATCCCCTCTTTGGGACAGGGAGGGACAATGAGCAGTTCTTC.

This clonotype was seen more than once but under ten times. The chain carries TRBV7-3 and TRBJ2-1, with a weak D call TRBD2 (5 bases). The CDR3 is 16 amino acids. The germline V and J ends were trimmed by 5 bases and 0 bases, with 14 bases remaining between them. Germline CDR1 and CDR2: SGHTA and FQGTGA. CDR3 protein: CASSPQRISSYNEQFF. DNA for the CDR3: TGTGCCAGCAGCCCGCAGCGGATCAGCTCCTACAATGAGCAGTTCTTC.

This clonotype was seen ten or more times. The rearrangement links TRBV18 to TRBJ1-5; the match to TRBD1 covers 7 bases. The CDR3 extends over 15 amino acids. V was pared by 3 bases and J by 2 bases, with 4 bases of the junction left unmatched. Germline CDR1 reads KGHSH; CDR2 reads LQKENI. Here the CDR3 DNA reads TGTGCCAGCTCACCCGCCGGGACAGGCAATCAGCCCCAGCATTTT. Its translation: CASSPAGTGNQPQHF.

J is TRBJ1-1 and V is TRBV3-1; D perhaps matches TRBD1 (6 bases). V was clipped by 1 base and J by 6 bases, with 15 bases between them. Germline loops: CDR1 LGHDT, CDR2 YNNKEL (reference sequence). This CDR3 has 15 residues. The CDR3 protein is CASSQAAGVGAEAFF. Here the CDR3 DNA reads TGTGCCAGCAGCCAAGCCGCAGGGGTGGGAGCTGAAGCTTTCTTT.

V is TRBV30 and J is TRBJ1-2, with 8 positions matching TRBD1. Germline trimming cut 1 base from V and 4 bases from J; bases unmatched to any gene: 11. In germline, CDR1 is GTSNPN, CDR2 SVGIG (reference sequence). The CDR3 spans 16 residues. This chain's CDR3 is CAWSGNQGARSYGYTF. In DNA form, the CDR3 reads TGTGCCTGGAGTGGAAATCAGGGGGCGCGTAGCTATGGCTACACCTTC.

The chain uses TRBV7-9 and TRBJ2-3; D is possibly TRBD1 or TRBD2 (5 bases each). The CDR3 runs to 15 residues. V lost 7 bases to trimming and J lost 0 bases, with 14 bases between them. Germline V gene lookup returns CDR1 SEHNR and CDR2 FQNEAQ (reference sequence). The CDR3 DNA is TGTGCCAGCAACTTGCTGGGGGTTAGCACAGATACGCAGTATTTT. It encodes CASNLLGVSTDTQYF.

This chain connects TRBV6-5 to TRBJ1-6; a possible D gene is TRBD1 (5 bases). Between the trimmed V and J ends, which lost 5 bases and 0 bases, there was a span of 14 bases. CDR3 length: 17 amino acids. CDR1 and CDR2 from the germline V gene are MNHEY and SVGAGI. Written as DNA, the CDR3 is TGTGCCAGCAGTACCCCGACGGGGGGCTCCTATAATTCACCCCTCCACTTT. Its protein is CASSTPTGGSYNSPLHF.

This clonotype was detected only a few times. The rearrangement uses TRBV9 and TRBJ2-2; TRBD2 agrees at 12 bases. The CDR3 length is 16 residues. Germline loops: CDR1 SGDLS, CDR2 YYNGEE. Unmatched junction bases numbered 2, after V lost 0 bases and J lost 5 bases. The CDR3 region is CASSVVTSGSTGELFF. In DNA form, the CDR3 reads TGTGCCAGCAGCGTAGTGACTAGCGGGAGTACCGGGGAGCTGTTTTTT.

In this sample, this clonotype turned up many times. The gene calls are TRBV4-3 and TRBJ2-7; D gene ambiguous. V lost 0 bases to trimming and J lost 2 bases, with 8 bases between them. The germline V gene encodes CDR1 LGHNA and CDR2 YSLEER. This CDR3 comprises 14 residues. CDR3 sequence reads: CASSQDVATYEQYF. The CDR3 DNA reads TGCGCCAGCAGCCAAGATGTTGCGACCTACGAGCAGTACTTC.

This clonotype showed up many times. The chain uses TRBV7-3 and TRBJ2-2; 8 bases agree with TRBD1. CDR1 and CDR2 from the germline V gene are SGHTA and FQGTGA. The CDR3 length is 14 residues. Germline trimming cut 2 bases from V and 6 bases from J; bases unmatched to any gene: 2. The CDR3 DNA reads TGTGCCAGCAGCTTACAGGGGGCGGCCGGGGAGCTGTTTTTT. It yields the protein CASSLQGAAGELFF.